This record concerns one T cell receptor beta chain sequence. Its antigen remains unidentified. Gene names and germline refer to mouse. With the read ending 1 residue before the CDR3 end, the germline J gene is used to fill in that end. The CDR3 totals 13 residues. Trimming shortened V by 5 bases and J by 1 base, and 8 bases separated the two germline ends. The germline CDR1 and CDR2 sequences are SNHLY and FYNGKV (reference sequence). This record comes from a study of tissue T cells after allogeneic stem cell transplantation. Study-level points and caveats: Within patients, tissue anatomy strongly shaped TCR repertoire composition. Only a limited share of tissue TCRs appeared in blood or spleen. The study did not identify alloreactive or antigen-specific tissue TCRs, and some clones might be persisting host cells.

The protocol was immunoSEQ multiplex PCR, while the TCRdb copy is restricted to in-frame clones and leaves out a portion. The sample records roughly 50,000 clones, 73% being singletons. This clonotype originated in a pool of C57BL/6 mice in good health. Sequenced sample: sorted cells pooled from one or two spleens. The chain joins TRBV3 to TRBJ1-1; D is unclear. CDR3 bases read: TGTGCCAGCAGCCTGGGAGTAAACACAGAAGTCTTC. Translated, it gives CASSLGVNTEVF. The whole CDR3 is CASSLGVNTEVFF.